The 18 T cell receptor beta chains presented below share a single source sample, sequenced in a study of shared clonotypes between healthy human individuals. Naive CD8 cells lacked CD45RO, underwent positive selection for CCR7 and left out terminally differentiated effector memory CD45RA+ cells. Repertoires were generated with immunoSEQ multiplex PCR, while TCRdb's copy carries only in-frame clones and drops some. The sample contains roughly 600,000 clones, 95% to 98% of which appear only once. The sample taken for sequencing was naive CD8+ T cells sorted from blood. These receptors originate from a man aged 25 to 40 in good health.

J is TRBJ1-3 and V is TRBV5-4, with a tentative D call TRBD1 (5 bases). V was pared by 4 bases and J by 0 bases, with 11 bases between. In germline, CDR1 is SGHNT, CDR2 YYREEE (reference sequence). CDR3 size: 15 residues. CDR3 nucleotides: TGTGCCAGCAGCCTGGGACGGCACTCTGGAAACACCATATATTTT. Its protein is CASSLGRHSGNTIYF.

A remark on this clone: Other DNA sequences in this specimen translate into the identical CDR3. The chain is built from TRBV11-2 and TRBJ2-5; D unresolved. V was cut by 0 bases and J by 2 bases, with 1 base left in between. The CDR3 loop spans 12 amino acids. Germline values: CDR1 SGHAT, CDR2 FQNNGV. CDR3 nucleotides: TGTGCCAGCAGCTTAGATCAAGAGACCCAGTACTTC. This translates into CASSLDQETQYF.

This chain links TRBV19 with TRBJ2-7; 10 bases are shared with TRBD2. The germline CDR1 and CDR2 sequences are LNHDA and SQIVND (reference sequence). The CDR3 totals 16 residues. The ends lost 1 base at V and 3 bases at J; junction bases unmatched: 6. CDR3 sequence reads: CASSIALLAGFYEQYF. The CDR3 region has the DNA TGTGCCAGTAGTATAGCCCTACTAGCGGGATTCTACGAGCAGTACTTC.

This rearrangement joins TRBV7-9 to TRBJ2-1, with 12 bases identical to TRBD2. The V segment lost 1 base and the J segment 6 bases; nucleotides outside the gene matches: 10. There are 18 residues in the CDR3. CDR1 and CDR2 (germline): SEHNR, FQNEAQ (reference sequence). The CDR3 coding sequence is TGTGCCAGCAGCTTAGATCCGGGACTAGCGGGCCATGGCAATGAGCAGTTCTTC. It specifies CASSLDPGLAGHGNEQFF.

V and J are TRBV2 and TRBJ2-5; unclear D gene. V was pared by 3 bases and J by 6 bases, with 17 bases between. CDR1 and CDR2 from the germline V gene are SNHLY and FYNNEI. The CDR3 totals 15 residues. CDR3 nucleotide sequence: TGTGCCAGCAGTGACCGCCCAGGTTGGGATCAGACCCAGTACTTC. Its protein is CASSDRPGWDQTQYF.

This chain uses TRBV29-1 with TRBJ2-1; 11 bases agree with TRBD2. Trimming removed 3 bases from V and 6 bases from J; junction bases left unmatched: 4. Germline lookup yields CDR1 SQVTM and CDR2 ANQGSEA. CDR3 length: 14 residues. CDR3: CSVDVAGGPNEQFF. In nucleotides, the CDR3 is TGCAGCGTTGACGTAGCGGGAGGGCCCAATGAGCAGTTCTTC.

The V call is TRBV5-4, the J call TRBJ2-7, with 9 bases lining up with TRBD2. The CDR3 extends over 13 amino acids. The junction had 9 bases not matched to a gene; V was cut back by 4 bases and J by 10 bases. Per the germline V gene, CDR1 is SGHNT and CDR2 is YYREEE (reference sequence). The CDR3 sequence is CASSPGIAGDQYF. CDR3 nucleotide sequence: TGTGCCAGCAGCCCAGGGATAGCGGGAGATCAGTACTTC.

This clone appeared a single time. The chain couples TRBV11-2 to TRBJ2-2; no reliable D call. Germline loops: CDR1 SGHAT, CDR2 FQNNGV. The V gene lost 2 bases and the J gene lost 1 base, with 8 bases spanning the gap. The CDR3 is made up of 15 amino acids. The CDR3: CASSLINQNTGELFF. The CDR3 DNA sequence: TGTGCCAGCAGCTTAATTAACCAGAACACCGGGGAGCTGTTTTTT.

Worth noting for this clone: The identical CDR3 is also encoded by other nucleotide sequences in the sample. This chain uses TRBV4-1 with TRBJ2-7; unclear D gene. Looked up from germline, CDR1 is MGHRA and CDR2 is YSYEKL. This CDR3 region has 14 residues. Trimming removed 0 bases at V and 0 bases at J, with 6 bases between. CDR3 sequence reads: CASSQEVTSYEQYF. As DNA, the CDR3 is TGCGCCAGCAGCCAAGAGGTAACCTCCTACGAGCAGTACTTC.

This sequence joins TRBV5-6 and TRBJ2-5; possibly TRBD2 for D (6 bases). This CDR3 is 15 amino acids long. The germline CDR1 and CDR2 sequences are SGHDT and YYEEEE. The ends were cut back, 2 bases at V and 4 bases at J, with 15 bases in the middle. The CDR3 spells CASSFSLEGPETQYF. The CDR3 region has the DNA TGTGCCAGCAGCTTTTCACTGGAGGGGCCAGAGACCCAGTACTTC.

The chain uses TRBV7-9 and TRBJ1-5, with TRBD1 as a possible D gene (6 bases). The CDR3 is made up of 14 amino acids. The germline gives CDR1 SEHNR, CDR2 FQNEAQ (reference sequence). Trimming took off 5 bases at V and 5 bases at J, with 13 bases between the two ends. In nucleotides, the CDR3 is TGTGCCAGCAGCAAACAGGGTTTCGATCAGCCCCAGCATTTT. It yields the protein CASSKQGFDQPQHF. Looking up the rest from reference TRBV7-9 and TRBJ1-5 gives the full variable domain: DTGVSQNPRHKITKRGQNVTFRCDPISEHNRLYWYRQTLGQGPEFLTYFQNEAQLEKSRLLSDRFSAERPKGSFSTLEIQRTEQGDSAMYLCASSKQGFDQPQHFGDGTRLSIL.

The V and J genes are TRBV7-9 and TRBJ2-5, with D perhaps matching TRBD1 (6 bases). The CDR3 extends over 13 amino acids. Trimming stripped 5 bases from V and 3 bases from J, with 10 bases between. Germline CDR1 is SEHNR and CDR2 is FQNEAQ (reference sequence). The CDR3, as DNA: TGTGCCAGCAGCCCAGGGACAAAAGAGACCCAGTACTTC. This encodes CASSPGTKETQYF.

This chain uses TRBV5-4 with TRBJ2-1; tentatively, D is TRBD2 (6 bases). The CDR3 runs to 15 residues. Germline V lookup: CDR1 SGHNT, CDR2 YYREEE (reference sequence). The V gene lost 2 bases and the J gene lost 6 bases, with 15 bases spanning the gap. The CDR3 sequence is CASSLPSGTLNEQFF. CDR3 nucleotide sequence: TGTGCCAGCAGCTTACCCTCCGGGACTCTCAATGAGCAGTTCTTC.

This clone was detected once. The chain is built from TRBV2 and TRBJ1-2; no clear D. Trimming shortened V by 8 bases and J by 3 bases, and 25 bases separated the two germline ends. The CDR3 sequence is 17 residues long. Per germline, CDR1 SNHLY and CDR2 FYNNEI. The CDR3 coding sequence is TGTGCCAGCCGTAACGCAAGAGGGATAGCAGTAGACTATGGCTACACCTTC. It encodes CASRNARGIAVDYGYTF.

The V and J genes are TRBV5-1 and TRBJ2-7, with 7 bases that match TRBD2. CDR3 length: 14 amino acids. V dropped 5 bases and J dropped 3; count of bases not matched to a gene: 8. Looked up from germline, CDR1 is SGHRS and CDR2 is YFSETQ. The CDR3 nucleotides read TGCGCCAGCAGTTTGAGCGGGATTAACTACGAGCAGTACTTC. Translated: CASSLSGINYEQYF.

The V and J genes are TRBV5-6 and TRBJ2-7; 8 nucleotides align to TRBD1. J was trimmed by 3 bases and V by 2 bases; bases with no gene match: 10. This CDR3 region has 16 residues. Per germline, CDR1 SGHDT and CDR2 YYEEEE. For the CDR3, the DNA is TGTGCCAGCAGCTTAGGCCCCGGGGACAGGAGCTACGAGCAGTACTTC. Translation: CASSLGPGDRSYEQYF.

V is TRBV6-5 and J is TRBJ2-7; 13 nucleotides align to TRBD2. The junction had 5 bases not matched to a gene; V was cut back by 6 bases and J by 3 bases. The CDR3 length is 15 residues. Germline values: CDR1 MNHEY, CDR2 SVGAGI. CDR3 DNA: TGTGCCAGCAGCCTAGGGACTAGCGGGATCTACGAGCAGTACTTC. Translated, it gives CASSLGTSGIYEQYF.

The CDR3 DNA follows: TGTGCCAGCAGCTTAGCGCCAGGGGGCACCGGGGAGCTGTTTTTT. Its protein is CASSLAPGGTGELFF. The J gene is TRBJ2-2, the V gene TRBV11-1; 7 bases align to TRBD1. J gave up 4 bases and V 0 bases, and 2 bases lay outside the gene matches. This CDR3 region has 15 residues. Germline V lookup: CDR1 SGHAT, CDR2 FQDESV (reference sequence).